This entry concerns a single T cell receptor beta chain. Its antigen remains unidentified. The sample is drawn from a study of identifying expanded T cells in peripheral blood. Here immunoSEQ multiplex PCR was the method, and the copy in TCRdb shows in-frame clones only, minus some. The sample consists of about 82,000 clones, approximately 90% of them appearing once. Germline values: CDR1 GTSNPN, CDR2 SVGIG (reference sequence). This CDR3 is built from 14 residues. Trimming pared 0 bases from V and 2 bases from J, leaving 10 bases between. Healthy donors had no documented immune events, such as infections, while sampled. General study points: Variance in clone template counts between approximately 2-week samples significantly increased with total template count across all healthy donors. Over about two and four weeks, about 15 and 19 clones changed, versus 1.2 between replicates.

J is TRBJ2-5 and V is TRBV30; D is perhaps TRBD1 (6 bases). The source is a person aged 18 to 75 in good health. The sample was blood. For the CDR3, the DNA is TGTGCCTGGAGTGTACAGGGAACGCAAGAGACCCAGTACTTC. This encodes CAWSVQGTQETQYF.